The following is a TCR beta chain sequence with its context. The antigen remains unidentified. The data were obtained in a study of T cells after posttransplantation cyclophosphamide. Methotrexate plus calcineurin inhibitor accompanied controls' myeloablative marrow transplants; sampling was 1 year later. Notes on the study in general: Blood and skin or GI T cell repertoires showed limited TRB overlap. Later blood repertoires were often dominated by clones from the donor CD8+ memory compartment. Recipient CMV seropositivity and CMV reactivation strongly tracked TRB clonality.

Profiled with immunoSEQ multiplex PCR; TCRdb holds only in-frame clones, not every one. The sample carries some 21,000 clones, about 86% recorded once. This CDR3 is built from 13 residues. The trim removed 0 bases at V and 7 bases at J, leaving 3 bases unmatched. Germline V lookup: CDR1 SGHTA, CDR2 FQGTGA. The V gene is TRBV7-3, the J gene TRBJ2-7; 7 positions agree with TRBD2. This clonotype was obtained from a female patient aged 30-39 years who received an allogeneic stem cell transplant from an unrelated donor, was CMV-positive, and had acute and chronic GVHD. Some of these T cells may belong to the graft donor. The source was PBMCs, collected 362 days after allogeneic stem cell transplant with calcineurin inhibitor and methotrexate. CDR3 DNA sequence: TGTGCCAGCAGCTTAACGACAGCGGGGGAGCAGTACTTC. Translating it yields CASSLTTAGEQYF.